This TCR beta chain originates from a study of T cell responses to AZD1222 COVID-19 vaccine (dated by TCRdb to the early 2020s). The study in broad terms: A total of 233 trial participants underwent TCR sequencing, of whom 200 to 220 received two doses of AZD1222 and about 25 received two doses of the MenACWY control vaccine. Trial participants were enrolled into age subgroups of 18-55, 56-69 and 70-plus years, which contained 148, 28 and 57 TCR-sequenced participants, respectively. Study-level results and caveats: After two AZD1222 doses, spike-specific TCR breadth and depth were significantly higher than at day 0 and than in MenACWY recipients. Nearly half of unique spike-specific TCRs reportedly recognized epitopes outside regions mutated in the B.1.351 and B.1.1.7 variants. CD4 TCRs associated with the vaccine covered the entire spike protein, and the dominant responses were in regions 160-218 and 743-854. Most participants were white British and females outnumbered males, and the authors suggested that clonal diversity may have been underestimated. Because no day 14 peak-response samples were available, repertoires were characterized only after the peak T cell response. Conclusions about previously exposed vaccinees are limited because only six or seven AZD1222 recipients were SARS-CoV-2 seropositive at baseline. In the small 56-69-year group, the increase in depth fell short of significance, most likely because of low power.

V and J are truncated by 0 bases and 5 bases respectively, leaving an intervening sequence of 19 bases. The CDR3 numbers 17 residues from cysteine through phenylalanine. Only CDR3 DNA remains: 51 bases, in frame from the first base. Reading the germline V gene gives CDR1 ENHRY and CDR2 SYGVKD. As regards this clone: No cognate antigen has been identified for it. The input lacks base qualities; no much larger clone sits a single base away.

In light of the paper, this sample's time point label describes: baseline before first vaccination. The treatment or condition label on this specimen signifies: meningococcal conjugate vaccine given as trial control. Vaccinee samples were obtained from the UK trials COV001 and COV002, which included a single-blind randomized controlled phase 2/3 trial of AZD1222 (ChAdOx1 nCoV-19) in healthy adults. Trial participant PBMC samples were collected at day 0 and day 28 after the second dose for TCRbeta chain sequencing. The CDR3 regions of human TCRbeta chains were analyzed by immunosequencing. The original methods were these. Repertoire TCRs were matched against a reference library of SARS-CoV-2-specific TCRs generated with the MIRA antigen-specificity platform. Breadth was defined as the fraction of unique TCRs that were SARS-CoV-2-associated, and depth was defined as the fraction of total T cells that were SARS-CoV-2-associated. Using the MIRA data, each spike-specific TCR was assigned both to the spike region to which the TCR was reactive and to a CD4 or CD8 class. Log10-transformed breadth and depth values were compared by one-way ANOVA with Sidak's multiple comparisons tests. Imported from immuneACCESS, the table was reduced by TCRdb to in-frame sequences with V and J called. These copies leave out some clones; in studies compared against another copy, an unresolved V gene accounts for under half, and the cause of the remainder is not known. V, J and clone size reflect that table, while D and trimming were determined from the DNA. The sample contains approximately 49,000 clones, roughly 80% of them found a single time. The ten biggest clones cover around 20% of the sample.

The sequencing used peripheral blood, collected on day 0 of MenACWY control vaccination. The source of this sequence is an adult in good health. The V and J segments used are TRBV10-3 and TRBJ2-5, and TRBD2 may be the D gene, going by 6 matching bases. CDR3 protein: CAISESPLTGSGETQYF. The base sequence is TGTGCCATCAGTGAGTCCCCCCTCACCGGGAGTGGCGAGACCCAGTACTTC.